This T cell receptor (beta chain) was obtained from a study of graft-versus-host responses after intestinal transplantation. The CDR3 is 13 amino acids. Germline CDR1 GTSNPN, CDR2 SVGIG (reference sequence). The trim removed 5 bases at V and 4 bases at J, leaving 5 bases unmatched. Co-plated with around 200,000 CFSE-labeled responder cells were around 200,000 irradiated, violet-dye-labeled stimulator cells. TCRdb keeps only in-frame clones here, not all; method: immunoSEQ multiplex PCR. Among some 13,000 clones listed, 33% were seen once. The clonotype comes from a human patient who received an intestinal transplant. V usage is TRBV30 and J usage is TRBJ2-1; TRBD1 agrees at 7 bases. The sequences come from alloreactive CD4+ T cells from a mixed lymphocyte reaction culture, collected before intestinal transplant. Subset in this sample: CFSE-low proliferating T cells sorted from roughly six-day pre-transplant mixed lymphocyte reaction (GvH or HvG direction). The CDR3 loop is CAWGRGLYNEQFF. The CDR3, as DNA: TGTGCCTGGGGTAGGGGGCTGTACAATGAGCAGTTCTTC.